This section outlines one T cell receptor beta chain sequence together with its context. Per the germline V gene, CDR1 is SGHDT and CDR2 is YYEEEE. V trimming: 5 bases; J trimming: 5 bases; junction bases outside the gene matches: 13. The CDR3 is 17 residues long. The data were taken from a study of shared clonotypes between healthy human individuals. Authors' processing steps: With immunoSEQ giving junction-only sequences and no quality scores, filtering differed. The assay was immunoSEQ multiplex PCR, and TCRdb's table has in-frame clones only and misses some. V, J and clone size reflect that table, while D and trimming were determined from the DNA. The table records 1 million to 1.3 million clones, about four fifths of them present only once.

This chain links TRBV5-6 with TRBJ1-4; 9 bases map to TRBD1. The sequencing sample was made of memory CD4+ T cells from PBMCs. Subset specified: CD45RA-negative fraction. This receptor was obtained from a man aged 18-30 years in good health. Some clones in this sample may be carry-over from other donors' samples. This chain's CDR3 is CASSSERAGTGNEKLFF. In nucleotides, the CDR3 is TGTGCCAGCAGTTCAGAACGGGCCGGGACAGGGAATGAAAAACTGTTTTTT.